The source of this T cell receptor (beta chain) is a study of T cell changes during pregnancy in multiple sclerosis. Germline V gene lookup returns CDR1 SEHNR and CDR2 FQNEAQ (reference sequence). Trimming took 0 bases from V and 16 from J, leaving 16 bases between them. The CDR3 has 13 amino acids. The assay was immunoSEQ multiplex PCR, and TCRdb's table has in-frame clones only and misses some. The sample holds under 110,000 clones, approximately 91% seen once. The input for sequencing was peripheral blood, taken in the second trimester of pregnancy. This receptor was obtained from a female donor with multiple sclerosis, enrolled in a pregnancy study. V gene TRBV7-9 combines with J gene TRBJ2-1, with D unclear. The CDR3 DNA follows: TGTGCCAGCAGCTTAGCTCTTGCTAATGAGCCTTTCTTC. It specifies CASSLALANEPFF.